The 25 T cell receptor beta chains below come from one sample, sequenced in a study of cytomegalovirus exposure and HLA in healthy donors. PCR used 60 Vbeta primers and 13 Jbeta primers. Produced via immunoSEQ multiplex PCR; TCRdb's table is partial and in-frame only. The data show about 120,000 clones, with about 80% seen just once and 7.5% to 9.5% held by the top ten. The sample comprised PBMCs. These receptors originate from a woman aged 45-65 years in good health and CMV-seropositive.

J is TRBJ2-7 and V is TRBV27; no reliable D call. Trimming removed 6 bases from V and 5 bases from J, with 14 bases in between. The CDR3 runs to 13 residues. Per germline, CDR1 MNHEY and CDR2 SMNVEV (reference sequence). The CDR3 DNA reads TGTGCCAGCAGCTATAGGCTGGGCGACGAGCAGTACTTC. Translating gives CASSYRLGDEQYF.

Details on this clone: At one boundary the junction diverges from the germline segment, which might be a read error. The rearrangement uses TRBV7-9 and TRBJ1-1, with 7 nucleotides matching TRBD1. The CDR3 loop spans 14 amino acids. The germline V gene has CDR1 SEHNR and CDR2 FQNEAQ (reference sequence). CDR3 nucleotides: TGTTCCAGCAGCCTAAGACAGGGGAACACTGAAGCTTTCTTT. It encodes CSSSLRQGNTEAFF.

The count of this clone is one. The chain employs TRBV7-3 and TRBJ2-3; maybe TRBD2 (6 bases). This CDR3 is built from 13 residues. Germline assignment: CDR1 SGHTA and CDR2 FQGTGA. Trimming pared 5 bases from V and 4 bases from J, leaving 10 bases between. CDR3 sequence reads: CASSAGWSDTQYF. Here the CDR3 DNA reads TGTGCCAGCAGCGCGGGATGGTCAGATACGCAGTATTTT.

This chain uses TRBV29-1 with TRBJ2-1, with 7 bases that match TRBD1. The length of the CDR3 is 16 residues. The V gene end was trimmed by 3 bases and the J gene end by 1 base; junction bases not matched to a gene: 9. Germline lookup yields CDR1 SQVTM and CDR2 ANQGSEA. The CDR3 DNA follows: TGCAGCGTTGACTCGGGACAGTTTGGTTCCTACAATGAGCAGTTCTTC. This translates into CSVDSGQFGSYNEQFF.

This chain connects TRBV4-1 to TRBJ1-2; D not resolved. CDR3 length: 14 residues. Trimming took off 3 bases at V and 2 bases at J, with 10 bases between the two ends. Germline CDR1 MGHRA, CDR2 YSYEKL. CDR3 DNA: TGCGCCAGCAGCCAGAGACATCAAAACTATGGCTACACCTTC. Translated: CASSQRHQNYGYTF.

This clone was counted a few times. The genes are TRBV7-3 and TRBJ1-2; no firm D call. The CDR3 runs 15 residues. V lost 2 bases to trimming and J lost 0 bases, with 10 bases between them. Germline CDR1 SGHTA, CDR2 FQGTGA. CDR3 DNA sequence: TGTGCCAGCAGCTTACAGGCCGGTACTAACTATGGCTACACCTTC. Translation: CASSLQAGTNYGYTF.

The V and J genes are TRBV9 and TRBJ2-2, with 14 bases that match TRBD2. With 3 bases clipped from V and 0 bases from J, the junction kept 1 base outside the gene matches. The CDR3 is 17 amino acids. Germline CDR1 reads SGDLS; CDR2 reads YYNGEE. In nucleotides, the CDR3 is TGTGCCAGCAGCGGGACTAGCGGGGGGACGAACACCGGGGAGCTGTTTTTT. This encodes CASSGTSGGTNTGELFF. Drawing the rest from reference TRBV9 and TRBJ2-2, the complete variable domain is DSGVTQTPKHLITATGQRVTLRCSPRSGDLSVYWYQQSLDQGLQFLIQYYNGEERAKGNILERFSAQQFPDLHSELNLSSLELGDSALYFCASSGTSGGTNTGELFFGEGSRLTVL.

This chain links TRBV6-1 with TRBJ1-5; perhaps TRBD1 as D (5 bases). Germline-derived CDR1 and CDR2 are MNHNS and SASEGT. Trimming cost V 6 bases and J 0 bases, with 12 bases left between them. The length of the CDR3 is 15 residues. The DNA of the CDR3 is TGTGCCAGCAGCCGACAGTCCCCTAGCAATCAGCCCCAGCATTTT. This gives the protein CASSRQSPSNQPQHF.

The V call is TRBV7-9, the J call TRBJ2-1; 14 bases are a match to TRBD2. The germline V gene encodes CDR1 SEHNR and CDR2 FQNEAQ (reference sequence). The CDR3 has 18 amino acids. With 2 bases clipped from V and 0 bases from J, the junction kept 3 bases outside the gene matches. The CDR3 DNA reads TGTGCCAGCAGCTTACCTGGGACTAGCGGGAGCTCCTACAATGAGCAGTTCTTC. Its translation: CASSLPGTSGSSYNEQFF.

CDR3: CAWGPATSGGRETQYF. The CDR3 DNA reads as TGTGCCTGGGGCCCTGCGACTAGCGGGGGACGGGAGACCCAGTACTTC. The chain has TRBV30 and TRBJ2-5; 12 positions agree with TRBD2. Germline values: CDR1 GTSNPN, CDR2 SVGIG (reference sequence). The CDR3 loop spans 16 amino acids. The J segment lost 5 bases and the V segment lost 5 bases, leaving 12 bases of the junction unmatched.

V and J are TRBV20-1 and TRBJ1-2; D is perhaps TRBD1 (6 bases). V was cut by 6 bases and J by 5 bases, with 10 bases left in between. The CDR3 consists of 11 residues. Germline-derived CDR1 and CDR2 are DFQATT and SNEGSKA (reference sequence). CDR3 in DNA: TGCAGTGCAACAACAGGGTATGGCTACACCTTC. Encoded protein: CSATTGYGYTF.

This sequence joins TRBV20-1 and TRBJ1-1; 8 nucleotides align to TRBD1. Germline CDR1 and CDR2: DFQATT and SNEGSKA (reference sequence). The CDR3 totals 11 residues. J lost 4 bases, V lost 7 bases, and 2 bases had no gene match. The CDR3 sequence: CSGTGGTEAFF. CDR3 DNA sequence: TGCAGTGGCACAGGGGGCACTGAAGCTTTCTTT.

The V gene is TRBV4-2, the J gene TRBJ1-5; D not certain. Trimming pared 3 bases from V and 0 bases from J, leaving 9 bases between. The CDR3 loop spans 15 amino acids. Per germline, CDR1 LGHNA and CDR2 YNFKEQ. The CDR3 reads CASSQTIDSNQPQHF. The CDR3 DNA sequence: TGTGCCAGCAGCCAGACTATAGATAGCAATCAGCCCCAGCATTTT.

V and J are TRBV19 and TRBJ1-5, with 9 bases identical to TRBD1. Germline values: CDR1 LNHDA, CDR2 SQIVND (reference sequence). There are 15 residues in the CDR3. V trimming: 5 bases; J trimming: 3 bases; junction bases outside the gene matches: 5. In DNA form, the CDR3 reads TGTGCCAGTAGTGGGGGACAGGGTCACAATCAGCCCCAGCATTTT. Its translation is CASSGGQGHNQPQHF.

The CDR3 reads CAWSKGGVNTEAFF. CDR3 nucleotide sequence: TGTGCCTGGAGTAAGGGGGGGGTGAACACTGAAGCTTTCTTT. This chain connects TRBV30 to TRBJ1-1; D perhaps matches TRBD1 (6 bases). Germline V gene data show CDR1 as GTSNPN and CDR2 as SVGIG (reference sequence). This CDR3 is 14 amino acids long. Deletions cut 2 bases from V and 0 bases from J, with 10 bases between.

This chain joins TRBV7-9 and TRBJ2-3; 9 bases match TRBD1. This CDR3 has 15 amino acids. Germline trimming cut 5 bases from V and 3 bases from J; bases unmatched to any gene: 6. CDR1 and CDR2 (germline): SEHNR, FQNEAQ (reference sequence). The chain's CDR3 is CASSPGTGSTDTQYF. The CDR3 DNA reads TGTGCCAGCAGCCCCGGGACAGGGTCTACAGATACGCAGTATTTT.

In this sample, this clone turned up once. This sequence joins TRBV15 and TRBJ2-5; D remains unclear. The assigned J gene may be wrong: the sequence end matches TRBJ2-7 better. CDR3 length: 13 residues. Germline lookup yields CDR1 LNHNV and CDR2 YYDKDF (reference sequence). CDR3 DNA sequence: TGTGCCACCAGCAGAATTAGCTCCTACGAGCAGTACTTC. It encodes CATSRISSYEQYF.

The V and J genes are TRBV5-6 and TRBJ2-1, with 9 bases aligning to TRBD2. CDR1 and CDR2 from the germline V gene are SGHDT and YYEEEE. This CDR3 contains 15 residues. Germline trimming cut 6 bases from V and 3 bases from J; bases unmatched to any gene: 7. As DNA, the CDR3 is TGTGCCAGCACTCAGCGGGAGGTGATCTACAATGAGCAGTTCTTC. Translated: CASTQREVIYNEQFF.

This clone has a handful of counts. The chain is built from TRBV10-3 and TRBJ1-1; TRBD1 is a possible D gene (6 bases). The CDR3 length is 15 residues. V was trimmed by 4 bases and J by 0 bases, leaving 12 bases between them. The germline CDR1 and CDR2 sequences are ENHRY and SYGVKD. In nucleotides, the CDR3 is TGTGCCATCAGTGGGACAGCCCTAATGAACACTGAAGCTTTCTTT. Its translation is CAISGTALMNTEAFF.

The chain is built from TRBV19 and TRBJ1-2; possible D gene TRBD1, 6 bases. The V and J ends lost 7 bases and 4 bases respectively, with 16 bases between them. Per the germline V gene, CDR1 is LNHDA and CDR2 is SQIVND (reference sequence). This CDR3 has 14 residues. CDR3 sequence (DNA): TGTGCCAGTACCTCGGGGGGGCGCCCCTATGGCTACACCTTC. Its protein is CASTSGGRPYGYTF.

V is TRBV2 and J is TRBJ1-1; TRBD1 matches 7 bases. V lost 3 bases and J lost 1; bases outside the gene matches: 2. The length of the CDR3 is 14 residues. CDR1 is SNHLY, CDR2 FYNNEI, per germline. Here the CDR3 DNA reads TGTGCCAGCAGTGAGGGACAGCCGAACACTGAAGCTTTCTTT. This encodes CASSEGQPNTEAFF.

This chain links TRBV5-1 with TRBJ1-1, with 9 nucleotides matching TRBD1. The CDR3 contains 16 residues. V lost 4 bases, J lost 1 base, and 8 bases stayed unmatched. Germline V gene lookup returns CDR1 SGHRS and CDR2 YFSETQ. The CDR3 spells CASSAIPGQGNTEAFF. CDR3 DNA: TGCGCCAGCAGCGCGATACCGGGACAGGGGAACACTGAAGCTTTCTTT.

V usage is TRBV9 and J usage is TRBJ1-2; D is unresolved. Per germline, CDR1 SGDLS and CDR2 YYNGEE. V lost 7 bases, J lost 0 bases, and 13 bases lay in between. The CDR3 extends over 14 amino acids. The CDR3 coding sequence is TGTGCCAGCGGAGGACCGCCCTCTAACTATGGCTACACCTTC. Its protein product is CASGGPPSNYGYTF.

This clone was picked up one time. The chain recombines TRBV6-6 with TRBJ2-7, with D tentatively TRBD1 (6 bases). Trimming pared 6 bases from V and 0 bases from J, leaving 12 bases between. The CDR3 consists of 14 residues. Germline V gene lookup returns CDR1 MNHNY and CDR2 SVGAGI (reference sequence). The CDR3 region has the DNA TGTGCCAGCAGCCCCGGGACAACCTCCTACGAGCAGTACTTC. Its translation: CASSPGTTSYEQYF.

In its sample, this clone was seen a few times. The rearrangement links TRBV6-5 to TRBJ2-7; TRBD1 is a possible D gene (6 bases). Germline V CDR1 and CDR2: MNHEY, SVGAGI. The CDR3 sequence is 13 residues long. V was shortened by 5 bases and J by 3 bases, with 11 bases between the two germline ends. This CDR3 reads CASSPRQDYEQYF. CDR3 sequence (DNA): TGTGCCAGCAGTCCCCGACAGGACTACGAGCAGTACTTC.